This T cell receptor beta chain derives from a study of blood T cells in healthy people across ages. Whole-study results and caveats: A strong correlation between TCR beta diversity and naive T cell percentage was seen. CMV status of donors was not determined, possibly confounding expanded clonotype changes.

This clonotype came up many times. Its target is not known. A second PCR of 7 to 11 cycles used a sample-barcoded 5' primer and a J-beta primer mix. The authors tagged each cDNA molecule using a template-switch adaptor with 12 random nucleotides. TCRdb reprocessed the 5' RACE reads via MiXCR and lists one record per CDR3 protein. The data hold roughly 700,000 distinct CDR3 sequences, with 32% observed a single time. Germline assignment: CDR1 MGHDK and CDR2 SYGVNS. CDR3 length: 12 amino acids. V gave up 4 bases and J gave up 2 bases, with 6 bases separating them. Every sample had a minimum of 6 million PBMCs isolated.

The sequence was collected from an elderly woman in good health. The specimen sequenced was blood. The V and J genes are TRBV25-1 and TRBJ2-7; D ambiguous. The CDR3: CASSVFTYEQYF. The CDR3 coding sequence is TGTGCCAGCAGTGTATTCACCTACGAGCAGTACTTC.